The 2 T cell receptor beta chains presented below share a single source sample, sequenced in a study of graft-versus-host responses after intestinal transplantation. Assay used: immunoSEQ multiplex PCR; TCRdb lists only in-frame clones, some missing. This table has roughly 100,000 clones, 85% to 95% appearing once. No antigens are known for them. Material: unstimulated CD8+ T cells sorted from spleen or lymph node cells, obtained before transplant. These TCRs come from a human donor who was the organ donor for an intestinal transplant.

The chain has TRBV4-1 and TRBJ1-2; perhaps TRBD1 as D (5 bases). This CDR3 has 14 residues. Germline V lookup: CDR1 MGHRA, CDR2 YSYEKL. The V end was cut by 5 bases, the J end by 4 bases, with 14 bases between. CDR3 nucleotides: TGCGCCAGCAGCTCAGGCGACAGCGCCTATGGCTACACCTTC. Translating it yields CASSSGDSAYGYTF.

The V call is TRBV5-6, the J call TRBJ2-7; 13 bases are a match to TRBD2. The V gene's germline CDR1 is SGHDT and CDR2 YYEEEE. V lost 0 bases to trimming and J lost 4 bases; unmatched junction nucleotides: 7. This CDR3 spans 17 amino acids. The CDR3 reads CASSLDRTSGRAYEQYF. CDR3 nucleotides: TGTGCCAGCAGCTTGGACCGGACTAGCGGGAGAGCATACGAGCAGTACTTC.